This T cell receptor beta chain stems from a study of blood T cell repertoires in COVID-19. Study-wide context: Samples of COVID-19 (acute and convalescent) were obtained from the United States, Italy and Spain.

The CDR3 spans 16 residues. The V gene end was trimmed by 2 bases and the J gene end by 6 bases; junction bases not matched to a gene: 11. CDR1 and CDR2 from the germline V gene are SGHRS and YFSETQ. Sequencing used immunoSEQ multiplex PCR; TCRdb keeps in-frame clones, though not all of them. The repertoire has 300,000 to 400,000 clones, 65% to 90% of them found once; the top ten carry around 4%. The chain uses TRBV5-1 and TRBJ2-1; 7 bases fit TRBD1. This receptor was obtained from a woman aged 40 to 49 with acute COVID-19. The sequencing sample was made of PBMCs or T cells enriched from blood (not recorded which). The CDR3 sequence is CASSFLPGQSTNEQFF. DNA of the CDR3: TGCGCCAGCAGCTTTTTACCGGGACAGTCAACCAATGAGCAGTTCTTC.